This T cell receptor beta chain came from a study of blood T cell repertoires in COVID-19. For the study at large: Samples came from the United States, Italy and Spain, spanning acute and convalescent COVID-19.

CDR1 is MNHEY, CDR2 SMNVEV, per germline (reference sequence). The CDR3 runs 16 residues. V lost 5 bases and J lost 5; bases outside the gene matches: 6. Per the study methods: Estimation of nucleated cell counts was performed using reference gene primer amplification. Some clones are missing from TCRdb's copy, which holds only in-frame ones; the method was immunoSEQ multiplex PCR. V, J and clone size derive from that table, while D and trimming were established from the DNA sequence. The profile shows around 170,000 clones, approximately 74% of them singletons. The gene calls are TRBV27 and TRBJ2-3; 14 bases line up with TRBD2. What was sequenced was peripheral blood. The sequence was collected from a woman of 80 years or more with acute or convalescent COVID-19. The CDR3 here is CASSLGLAGGGDTQYF. The CDR3 region has the DNA TGTGCCAGCAGTCTCGGACTAGCGGGAGGCGGAGATACGCAGTATTTT.